A selection of T cell receptor beta chains follows, all from one sample in a study of T cells in Graves' hyperthyroidism and ophthalmopathy. TCRdb ran MiXCR on the multiplex PCR reads and lists one entry per CDR3 protein. Among 650,000 to 750,000 distinct CDR3 sequences listed, about 14% were seen once. Material for sequencing was blood. The receptors were gathered from a woman younger than 30 with Graves' hyperthyroidism. Both conserved end residues are trimmed from each CDR3. Clone sizes are given selectively: once, few, many, or a class where the clone is expanded.

v_gene	j_gene	len	abundance	CDR3aa
TRBV6-1	TRBJ2-5	11	.	ASKVRYQETQY
TRBV4-1	TRBJ1-5	15	few	ASSQGLAQGRNQPQH
TRBV20-1	TRBJ1-5	13	many	SARPGGDSNQPQH
TRBV11-2	TRBJ2-1	12	.	ASRLGQGVNEQF
TRBV5-1	TRBJ1-1	12	many	ASSFSGWDTEAF
TRBV20-1	TRBJ2-7	16	many	SANPLPGSLGRTDEQY
TRBV6-2/TRBV6-3	TRBJ1-6	12	.	ASKGWAYNSPLH
TRBV12-3/TRBV12-4	TRBJ2-2	13	once	ASSLGGDGTGELF
TRBV6-1	TRBJ1-2	10	.	ASGLRGGGYT
TRBV7-9	TRBJ2-1	12	many	ASSSLIGRHEQF
TRBV2	TRBJ2-2	16	many	ASSPRGAGGLATGELF